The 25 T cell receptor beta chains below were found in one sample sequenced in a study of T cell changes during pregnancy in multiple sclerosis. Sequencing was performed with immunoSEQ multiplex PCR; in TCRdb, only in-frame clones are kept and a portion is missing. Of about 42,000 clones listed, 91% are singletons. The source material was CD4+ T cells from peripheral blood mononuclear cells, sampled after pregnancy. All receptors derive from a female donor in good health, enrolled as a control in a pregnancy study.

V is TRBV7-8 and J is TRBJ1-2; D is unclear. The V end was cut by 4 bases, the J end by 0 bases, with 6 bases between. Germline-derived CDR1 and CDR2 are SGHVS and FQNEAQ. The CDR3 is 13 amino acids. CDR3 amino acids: CASSSTANYGYTF. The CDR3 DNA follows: TGTGCCAGCAGCTCAACAGCTAACTATGGCTACACCTTC.

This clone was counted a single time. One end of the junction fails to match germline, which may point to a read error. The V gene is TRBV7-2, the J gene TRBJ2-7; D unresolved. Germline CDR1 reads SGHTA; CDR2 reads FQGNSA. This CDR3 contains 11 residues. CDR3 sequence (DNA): TGTGCCAGCAGCTTAGGGCCCGAGGAGTACTTC. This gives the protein CASSLGPEEYF.

The CDR3, as DNA: TGTGCCAGCAGTGAAGCCCGGGACAGGGTAGCTAATGAAAAACTGTTTTTT. Amino acids: CASSEARDRVANEKLFF. The rearrangement joins TRBV2 to TRBJ1-4; 9 bases match TRBD1. The V gene's germline CDR1 is SNHLY and CDR2 FYNNEI. The CDR3 extends over 17 amino acids. V trimming: 0 bases; J trimming: 3 bases; junction bases outside the gene matches: 5.

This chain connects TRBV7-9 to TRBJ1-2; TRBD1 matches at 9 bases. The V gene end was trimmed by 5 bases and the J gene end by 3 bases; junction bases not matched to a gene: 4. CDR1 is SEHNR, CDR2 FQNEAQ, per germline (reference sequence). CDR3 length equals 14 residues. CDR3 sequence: CASSAGQGDYGYTF. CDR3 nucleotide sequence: TGTGCCAGCAGCGCGGGACAGGGAGACTATGGCTACACCTTC.

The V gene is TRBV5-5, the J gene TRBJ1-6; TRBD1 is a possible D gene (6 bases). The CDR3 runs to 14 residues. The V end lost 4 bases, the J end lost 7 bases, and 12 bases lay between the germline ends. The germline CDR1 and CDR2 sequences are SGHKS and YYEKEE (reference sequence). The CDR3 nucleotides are TGTGCCAGCAGCCAACAGGGTATCAATTCACCCCTCCACTTT. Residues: CASSQQGINSPLHF. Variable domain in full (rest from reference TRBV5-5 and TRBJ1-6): DAGVTQSPTHLIKTRGQQVTLRCSPISGHKSVSWYQQVLGQGPQFIFQYYEKEERGRGNFPDRFSARQFPNYSSELNVNALLLGDSALYLCASSQQGINSPLHFGNGTRLTVT.

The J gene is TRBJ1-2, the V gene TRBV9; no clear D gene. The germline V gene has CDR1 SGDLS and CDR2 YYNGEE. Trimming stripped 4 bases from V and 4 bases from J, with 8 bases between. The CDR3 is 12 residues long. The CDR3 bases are TGTGCCAGCAGCTGGCGAGGCTATGGCTACACCTTC. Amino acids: CASSWRGYGYTF. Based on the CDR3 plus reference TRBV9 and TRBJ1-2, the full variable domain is DSGVTQTPKHLITATGQRVTLRCSPRSGDLSVYWYQQSLDQGLQFLIQYYNGEERAKGNILERFSAQQFPDLHSELNLSSLELGDSALYFCASSWRGYGYTFGSGTRLTVV.

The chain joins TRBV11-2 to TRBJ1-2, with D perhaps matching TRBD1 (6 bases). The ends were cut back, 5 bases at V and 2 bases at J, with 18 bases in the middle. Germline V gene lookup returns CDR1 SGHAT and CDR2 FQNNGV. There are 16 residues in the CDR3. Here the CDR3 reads CASSNTLGQRNYGYTF. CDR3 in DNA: TGTGCCAGCAGCAATACATTAGGACAGAGAAACTATGGCTACACCTTC.

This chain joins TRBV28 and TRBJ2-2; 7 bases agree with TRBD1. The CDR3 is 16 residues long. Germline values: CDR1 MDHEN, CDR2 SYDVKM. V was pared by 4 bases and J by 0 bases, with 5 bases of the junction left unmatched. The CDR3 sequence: CASSSWTGPNTGELFF. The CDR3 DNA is TGTGCCAGCAGTTCGTGGACAGGTCCGAACACCGGGGAGCTGTTTTTT.

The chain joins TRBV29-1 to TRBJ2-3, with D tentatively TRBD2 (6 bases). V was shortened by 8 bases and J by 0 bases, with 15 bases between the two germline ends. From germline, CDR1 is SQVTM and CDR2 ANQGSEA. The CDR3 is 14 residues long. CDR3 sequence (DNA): TGCAGCTCAGACCGGGGGAGCAGCACAGATACGCAGTATTTT. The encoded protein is CSSDRGSSTDTQYF.

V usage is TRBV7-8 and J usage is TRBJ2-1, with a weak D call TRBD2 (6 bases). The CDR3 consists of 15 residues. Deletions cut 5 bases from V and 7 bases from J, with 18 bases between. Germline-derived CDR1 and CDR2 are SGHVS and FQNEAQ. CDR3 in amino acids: CASSLTSGGRNEQFF. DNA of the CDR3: TGTGCCAGCAGCCTCACTAGTGGGGGGAGAAATGAGCAGTTCTTC.

CDR3 amino acids: CASSTPGTGGTTYF. CDR3 bases: TGTGCCAGTAGTACCCCCGGGACAGGGGGCACCACTTACTTC. The chain links TRBV19 to TRBJ2-7; 12 nucleotides line up with TRBD1. The CDR3 contains 14 residues. The ends lost 4 bases at V and 13 bases at J; junction bases unmatched: 11. The germline gives CDR1 LNHDA, CDR2 SQIVND (reference sequence).

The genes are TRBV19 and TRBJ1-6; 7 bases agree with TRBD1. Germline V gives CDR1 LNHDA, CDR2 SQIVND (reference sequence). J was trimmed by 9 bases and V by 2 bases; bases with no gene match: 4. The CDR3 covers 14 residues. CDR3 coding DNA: TGTGCCAGTAGTATACAGGGGGGTCGTTCACCCCTCCACTTT. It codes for CASSIQGGRSPLHF.

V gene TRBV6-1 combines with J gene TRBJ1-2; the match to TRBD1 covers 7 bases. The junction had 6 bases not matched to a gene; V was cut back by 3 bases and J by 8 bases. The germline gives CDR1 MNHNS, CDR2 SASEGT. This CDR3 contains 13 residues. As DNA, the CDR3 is TGTGCCAGCAGTGAGGTACAGGGACAGGGCTACACCTTC. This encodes CASSEVQGQGYTF.

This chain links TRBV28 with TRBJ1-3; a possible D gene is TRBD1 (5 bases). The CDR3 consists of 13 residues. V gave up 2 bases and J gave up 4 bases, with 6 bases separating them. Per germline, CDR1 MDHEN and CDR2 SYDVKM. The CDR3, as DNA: TGTGCCAGCAGTTTAGGGGGGGGAAACACCATATATTTT. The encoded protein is CASSLGGGNTIYF.

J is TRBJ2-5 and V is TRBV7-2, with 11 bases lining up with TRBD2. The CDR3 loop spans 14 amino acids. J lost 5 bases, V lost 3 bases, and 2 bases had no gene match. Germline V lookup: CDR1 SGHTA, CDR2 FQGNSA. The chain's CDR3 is CASSFTSGSETQYF. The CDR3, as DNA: TGTGCCAGCAGCTTTACTAGCGGGAGTGAGACCCAGTACTTC.

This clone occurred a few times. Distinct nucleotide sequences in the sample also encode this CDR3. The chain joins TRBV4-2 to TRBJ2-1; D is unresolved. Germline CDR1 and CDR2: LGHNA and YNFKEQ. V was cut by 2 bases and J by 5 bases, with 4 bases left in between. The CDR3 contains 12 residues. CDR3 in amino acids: CASSQSDNEQFF. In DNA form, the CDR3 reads TGTGCCAGCAGCCAAAGCGACAATGAGCAGTTCTTC.

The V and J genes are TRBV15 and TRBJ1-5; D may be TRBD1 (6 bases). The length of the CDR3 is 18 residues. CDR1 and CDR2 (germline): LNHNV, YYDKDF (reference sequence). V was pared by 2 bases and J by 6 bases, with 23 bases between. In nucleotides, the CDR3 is TGTGCCACCAGCAGAAAGGGGGACGGCAGGGCACACGGTCAGCCCCAGCATTTT. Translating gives CATSRKGDGRAHGQPQHF.

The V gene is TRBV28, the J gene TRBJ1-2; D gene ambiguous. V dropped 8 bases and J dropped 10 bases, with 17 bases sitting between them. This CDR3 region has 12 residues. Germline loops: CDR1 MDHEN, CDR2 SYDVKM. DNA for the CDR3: TGTGCCAGCTGGAGGTACTCCGCGGACTACACCTTC. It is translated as CASWRYSADYTF.

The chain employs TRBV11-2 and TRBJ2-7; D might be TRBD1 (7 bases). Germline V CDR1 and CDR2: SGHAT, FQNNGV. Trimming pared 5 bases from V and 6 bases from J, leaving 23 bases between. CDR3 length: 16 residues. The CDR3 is CASSPFLQGTFFEQYF. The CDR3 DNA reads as TGTGCCAGCAGCCCATTTTTACAGGGGACTTTTTTCGAGCAGTACTTC.

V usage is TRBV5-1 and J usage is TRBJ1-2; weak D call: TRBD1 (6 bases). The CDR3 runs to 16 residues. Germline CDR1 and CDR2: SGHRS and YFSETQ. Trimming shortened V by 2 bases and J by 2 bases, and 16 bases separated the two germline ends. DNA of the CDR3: TGCGCCAGCAGCTTCTCGACGGGGGGCGAGAACTATGGCTACACCTTC. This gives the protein CASSFSTGGENYGYTF.

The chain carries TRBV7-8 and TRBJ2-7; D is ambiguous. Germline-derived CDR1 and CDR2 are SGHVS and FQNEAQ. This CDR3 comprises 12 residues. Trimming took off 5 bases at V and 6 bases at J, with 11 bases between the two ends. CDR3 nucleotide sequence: TGTGCCAGCAGCCTTCCGATGAGCGAGCAGTACTTC. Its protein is CASSLPMSEQYF.

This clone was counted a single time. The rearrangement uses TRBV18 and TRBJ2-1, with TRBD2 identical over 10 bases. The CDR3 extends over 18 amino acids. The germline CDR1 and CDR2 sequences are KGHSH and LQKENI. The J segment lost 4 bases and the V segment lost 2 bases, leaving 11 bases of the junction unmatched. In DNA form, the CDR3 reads TGTGCCAGCTCACCATCGAGGCTAGCGGGAGTGGCGTACAATGAGCAGTTCTTC. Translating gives CASSPSRLAGVAYNEQFF.

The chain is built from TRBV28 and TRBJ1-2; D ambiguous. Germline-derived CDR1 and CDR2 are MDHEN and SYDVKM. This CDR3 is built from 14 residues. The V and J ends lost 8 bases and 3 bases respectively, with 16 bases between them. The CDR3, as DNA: TGTGCCAGCGGACTGGCCCGGATCTACTATGGCTACACCTTC. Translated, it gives CASGLARIYYGYTF.

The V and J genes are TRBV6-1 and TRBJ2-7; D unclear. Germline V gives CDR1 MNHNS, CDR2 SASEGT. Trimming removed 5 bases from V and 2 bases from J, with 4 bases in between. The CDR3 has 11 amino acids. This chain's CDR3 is CASSPAYEQYF. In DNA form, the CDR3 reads TGTGCCAGCAGTCCGGCCTACGAGCAGTACTTC.

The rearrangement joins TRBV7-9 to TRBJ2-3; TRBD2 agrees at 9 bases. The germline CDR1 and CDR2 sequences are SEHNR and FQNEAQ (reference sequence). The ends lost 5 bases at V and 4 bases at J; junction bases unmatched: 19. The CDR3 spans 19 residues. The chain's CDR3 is CASSIPPTAGGPPSDTQYF. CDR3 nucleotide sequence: TGTGCCAGCAGCATCCCCCCCACAGCGGGGGGCCCTCCATCAGATACGCAGTATTTT.